This paragraph covers one T cell receptor beta chain sequence. In the source study's methods: Amplification of reference gene primers provided the estimated nucleated cell counts. Profiled with immunoSEQ multiplex PCR; TCRdb holds only in-frame clones, not every one. V and J calls and clone size are those listed in that table; D and trimming were worked out from the DNA. The repertoire holds over 70,000 clones, with approximately 87% as singletons. J gave up 5 bases and V 1 base, and 11 bases lay outside the gene matches. Germline lookup yields CDR1 MGHRA and CDR2 YSYEKL. This CDR3 contains 17 residues. These data are taken from a study of blood T cell repertoires in COVID-19. On the study more broadly: Samples came from the United States, Italy and Spain, spanning acute and convalescent COVID-19. PBMCs, B-cell-depleted T cells, or T cells provided the cDNA or gDNA that made up the material.

The receptor's source is a human donor in a cohort sampled during active COVID-19. The chain is built from TRBV4-1 and TRBJ2-5; 9 nucleotides agree with TRBD1. Sample: peripheral blood. CDR3 loop: CASSQVQGAPSGETQYF. The DNA of the CDR3 is TGCGCCAGCAGCCAAGTACAGGGGGCGCCGAGCGGGGAGACCCAGTACTTC.